The next 27 T cell receptor beta chains were all read from a single sample in a study of blood T cell repertoires in COVID-19. TCRdb keeps only in-frame clones here, not all; method: immunoSEQ multiplex PCR. The table records 90,000 to 120,000 clones, 80% to 90% of them present only once. Sequenced: peripheral blood. The receptors shown here come from a man between 35 and 55 years old with active or convalescent COVID-19.

The V gene is TRBV7-8, the J gene TRBJ2-3; D perhaps matches TRBD2 (6 bases). This CDR3 has 12 amino acids. Deletions cut 5 bases from V and 9 bases from J, with 12 bases between. Germline CDR1 is SGHVS and CDR2 is FQNEAQ. The DNA of the CDR3 is TGTGCCAGCAGCCCGGGGGACGGCACGCAGTATTTT. It yields the protein CASSPGDGTQYF.

This chain connects TRBV18 to TRBJ1-2, with 7 bases fitting TRBD1. The CDR3 consists of 15 residues. Germline assignment: CDR1 KGHSH and CDR2 LQKENI. Losses at the gene ends were 5 bases for V and 3 bases for J; bases not matched to a gene: 9. The CDR3 DNA reads TGTGCCAGCTCATCGGCTTCCGGGACAGACTATGGCTACACCTTC. It specifies CASSSASGTDYGYTF.

The CDR3 bases are TGTGCAAGTCGCTTAGGCCCCAGGGGCACAGATACGCAGTATTTT. Its protein product is CASRLGPRGTDTQYF. The chain joins TRBV12-2 to TRBJ2-3; TRBD1 is the table's D call, not checked against the DNA. TRBV12-2 is a pseudogene segment. There are 15 residues in the CDR3.

The chain links TRBV4-3 to TRBJ1-1; 10 bases match TRBD1. CDR1 LGHNA and CDR2 YSLEER come from the germline V gene. V shed 4 bases and J 8 bases; nucleotides not matched to a gene: 7. The CDR3 loop spans 14 amino acids. The CDR3 protein is CASSLGTGAVEAFF. In DNA, the CDR3 is TGCGCCAGCAGCCTGGGGACAGGGGCGGTAGAAGCTTTCTTT.

V and J are TRBV28 and TRBJ2-2; 9 positions match TRBD1. Germline loops: CDR1 MDHEN, CDR2 SYDVKM. CDR3 length: 15 residues. The V and J ends lost 5 bases and 1 base, in that order; junction bases with no gene match: 2. CDR3 protein: CASSPGQGNTGELFF. The CDR3 DNA sequence: TGTGCCAGCAGTCCGGGACAGGGGAACACCGGGGAGCTGTTTTTT.

The rearrangement joins TRBV6-5 to TRBJ2-7, with TRBD1 identical over 7 bases. The germline gives CDR1 MNHEY, CDR2 SVGAGI. Germline trimming cut 6 bases from V and 4 bases from J; bases unmatched to any gene: 6. The CDR3 sequence is 13 residues long. CDR3 loop: CASSRDRLYEQYF. Written as DNA, the CDR3 is TGTGCCAGCAGCCGGGACAGATTGTACGAGCAGTACTTC.

The V and J genes are TRBV7-2 and TRBJ1-3, with 8 positions matching TRBD1. The germline CDR1 and CDR2 sequences are SGHTA and FQGNSA. V shed 4 bases and J 3 bases; nucleotides not matched to a gene: 5. There are 15 residues in the CDR3. Here the CDR3 DNA reads TGTGCCAGCAGCTCAGGGGGCGCGGGTGGAAACACCATATATTTT. It codes for CASSSGGAGGNTIYF.

The V and J genes are TRBV3-1 (or the pseudogene TRBV3-2) and TRBJ2-5; weak D call: TRBD2 (7 bases). The CDR3 spans 16 residues. V dropped 0 bases and J dropped 3 bases, with 14 bases sitting between them. Per germline, CDR1 LGHDT and CDR2 YNNKEL (reference sequence). The CDR3 DNA sequence: TGTGCCAGCAGCCAAGACCCGGGGGGCGGGGAAGAGACCCAGTACTTC. Translation gives CASSQDPGGGEETQYF.

The chain carries TRBV18 and TRBJ1-5; D unclear. Trimming removed 3 bases at V and 2 bases at J, with 11 bases between. Germline V lookup: CDR1 KGHSH, CDR2 LQKENI. CDR3 length: 15 residues. CDR3 sequence reads: CASSPVGVGNQPQHF. CDR3 in DNA: TGTGCCAGCTCACCGGTCGGGGTTGGCAATCAGCCCCAGCATTTT.

The V call is TRBV3-1 (or the pseudogene TRBV3-2), the J call TRBJ2-1; unclear D gene. The V end was cut by 1 base, the J end by 7 bases, with 14 bases between. This CDR3 comprises 15 residues. Per germline, CDR1 LGHDT and CDR2 YNNKEL (reference sequence). The CDR3 DNA reads TGTGCCAGCAGCCAAGGACCGGTACTATCAAATGAGCAGTTCTTC. It encodes CASSQGPVLSNEQFF.

The chain carries TRBV19 and TRBJ2-6; weak D call: TRBD1 (5 bases). This CDR3 is built from 15 residues. In germline, CDR1 is LNHDA, CDR2 SQIVND (reference sequence). V shed 7 bases and J shed 0 bases, with 10 bases lying between them. The CDR3 nucleotides are TGTGCCAGTATCACGGACACCTCTGGGGCCAACGTCCTGACTTTC. Protein sequence: CASITDTSGANVLTF.

The chain has TRBV3-1 (or the pseudogene TRBV3-2) and TRBJ2-5; 7 nucleotides line up with TRBD2. V shed 1 base, J shed 1 base, and the junction held 6 bases outside the gene matches. The germline V gene has CDR1 LGHDT and CDR2 YNNKEL (reference sequence). The CDR3 covers 16 residues. CDR3 bases: TGTGCCAGCAGCCAAGGAGGGACTACCTTCCAAGAGACCCAGTACTTC. Its translation is CASSQGGTTFQETQYF.

The sample holds a few counts of this clone. Other nucleotide sequences in the sample specify the same CDR3. The CDR3 DNA sequence: TGTGCCAGCAGCCGGACAGGGAGAGAGACCCAGTACTTC. It encodes CASSRTGRETQYF. The chain carries TRBV6-5 and TRBJ2-5; TRBD1 matches 8 bases. The ends lost 6 bases at V and 4 bases at J; junction bases unmatched: 4. The CDR3 runs to 13 residues. Looked up from germline, CDR1 is MNHEY and CDR2 is SVGAGI.

The chain carries TRBV12-1 and TRBJ2-7; the listed D gene, TRBD1, was not tested against the DNA. TRBV12-1 is tagged as a pseudogene. The CDR3 runs 14 residues. The CDR3 loop is CAPRRGQGSYEQYF. The CDR3, as DNA: TGTGCCCCCCGGAGAGGGCAGGGGTCCTACGAGCAGTACTTC.

This clone was seen a handful of times. The chain joins TRBV4-3 to TRBJ2-6; D is uncertain. The germline V gene encodes CDR1 LGHNA and CDR2 YSLEER. The CDR3 runs 14 residues. The V end lost 0 bases, the J end lost 13 bases, and 13 bases lay between the germline ends. In DNA form, the CDR3 reads TGCGCCAGCAGCCAAGAAACCGAGCCGCGGGTCCTGACTTTC. Residues: CASSQETEPRVLTF.

The rearrangement uses TRBV28 and TRBJ2-7; D call uncertain. Trimming removed 5 bases at V and 3 bases at J, with 17 bases between. The length of the CDR3 is 15 residues. Germline CDR1 reads MDHEN; CDR2 reads SYDVKM. CDR3 sequence: CASSRLGGTLYEQYF. The CDR3 DNA sequence: TGTGCCAGCAGTCGACTGGGTGGTACTCTCTACGAGCAGTACTTC.

This chain uses TRBV5-1 with TRBJ1-3, with 8 bases that match TRBD1. V dropped 0 bases and J dropped 0; count of bases not matched to a gene: 2. The CDR3 sequence is 16 residues long. Germline lookup yields CDR1 SGHRS and CDR2 YFSETQ. The CDR3 nucleotides read TGCGCCAGCAGCTTGGGGACAGGGAGCTCTGGAAACACCATATATTTT. It specifies CASSLGTGSSGNTIYF.

The CDR3 is CASMIDSNNYGYTF. The CDR3 coding sequence is TGTGCCAGCATGATAGACAGTAATAACTATGGCTACACCTTC. The chain recombines TRBV2 with TRBJ1-2, with D possibly being TRBD1 (5 bases). The V end lost 7 bases, the J end lost 1 base, and 13 bases lay between the germline ends. Germline loops: CDR1 SNHLY, CDR2 FYNNEI. The CDR3 runs 14 residues.

This chain uses TRBV5-1 with TRBJ2-3, with D unresolved. The V gene's germline CDR1 is SGHRS and CDR2 YFSETQ. The CDR3 is 15 amino acids. Trimming removed 4 bases at V and 2 bases at J, with 14 bases between. The CDR3 sequence is CASSEVGDDTDTQYF. CDR3 coding DNA: TGCGCCAGCAGCGAAGTAGGAGACGACACAGATACGCAGTATTTT. The full variable domain, with the rest looked up from reference TRBV5-1 and TRBJ2-3, is KAGVTQTPRYLIKTRGQQVTLSCSPISGHRSVSWYQQTPGQGLQFLFEYFSETQRNKGNFPGRFSGRQFSNSRSEMNVSTLELGDSALYLCASSEVGDDTDTQYFGPGTRLTVL.

This chain uses TRBV6-1 with TRBJ2-5, with 7 bases fitting TRBD1. The germline CDR1 and CDR2 sequences are MNHNS and SASEGT. Trimming removed 0 bases from V and 5 bases from J; junction bases left unmatched: 6. This CDR3 region has 15 residues. In DNA, the CDR3 is TGTGCCAGCAGTGAAGCCCTTGAGGGGGCCGAGACCCAGTACTTC. It yields the protein CASSEALEGAETQYF.

The chain recombines TRBV18 with TRBJ1-1, with a weak D call TRBD1 (6 bases). The germline gives CDR1 KGHSH, CDR2 LQKENI. The CDR3 has 14 residues. Trimming cost V 3 bases and J 5 bases, with 13 bases left between them. In nucleotides, the CDR3 is TGTGCCAGCTCACCGGGGGGGCGGAGGACTGAAGCTTTCTTT. This sequence encodes CASSPGGRRTEAFF.

V is TRBV3-1 (or the pseudogene TRBV3-2) and J is TRBJ2-1, with D possibly matching TRBD1 (5 bases). The CDR3 sequence is 16 residues long. Germline CDR1 LGHDT, CDR2 YNNKEL (reference sequence). The V end was cut by 0 bases, the J end by 0 bases, with 9 bases between. The CDR3 region is CASSQEGPYSYNEQFF. In DNA, the CDR3 is TGTGCCAGCAGCCAAGAGGGGCCGTACTCCTACAATGAGCAGTTCTTC.

This sequence joins TRBV11-2 and TRBJ2-1; a possible D gene is TRBD2 (5 bases). V was cut by 2 bases and J by 8 bases, with 10 bases left in between. CDR1 is SGHAT and CDR2 is FQNNGV in the germline V gene. This CDR3 has 13 residues. DNA of the CDR3: TGTGCCAGCAGCTTAATCTCTAGCCATGAGCAGTTCTTC. It translates to CASSLISSHEQFF.

This clone was seen only once. J is TRBJ2-1 and V is TRBV11-3, with TRBD1 identical over 7 bases. This CDR3 has 15 residues. With V trimmed by 6 bases and J by 8 bases, 13 bases remained unmatched. Germline values: CDR1 SGHNT, CDR2 YENEEA. This CDR3 is CASRPNTGVSDEQFF. The CDR3 DNA follows: TGTGCCAGCAGGCCGAATACAGGGGTTAGCGATGAGCAGTTCTTC.

This chain connects TRBV12-3 or TRBV12-4 to TRBJ1-1; TRBD1 might be the D (5 bases). The V and J ends lost 8 bases and 1 base respectively, with 11 bases between them. The CDR3 has 13 amino acids. The CDR3 is CASLGGGNTEAFF. The CDR3, as DNA: TGTGCCAGCCTTGGGGGAGGGAACACTGAAGCTTTCTTT.

This rearrangement joins TRBV19 to TRBJ1-6; D call uncertain. Trimming removed 7 bases at V and 6 bases at J, with 13 bases between. The CDR3 consists of 14 residues. Germline V gene sequence: CDR1 LNHDA, CDR2 SQIVND (reference sequence). The CDR3 bases are TGTGCCAGTACGCCGTCAAATAGTAATTCACCCCTCCACTTT. As protein: CASTPSNSNSPLHF.

The V call is TRBV21-1, the J call TRBJ2-7; the D segment call TRBD2 is taken from the table without a DNA check. TRBV21-1 is annotated as a pseudogene. The CDR3 contains 12 residues. CDR3 residues: CASSKSPREQYF. For the CDR3, the DNA is TGTGCCAGCAGCAAATCCCCTAGGGAGCAGTACTTC.